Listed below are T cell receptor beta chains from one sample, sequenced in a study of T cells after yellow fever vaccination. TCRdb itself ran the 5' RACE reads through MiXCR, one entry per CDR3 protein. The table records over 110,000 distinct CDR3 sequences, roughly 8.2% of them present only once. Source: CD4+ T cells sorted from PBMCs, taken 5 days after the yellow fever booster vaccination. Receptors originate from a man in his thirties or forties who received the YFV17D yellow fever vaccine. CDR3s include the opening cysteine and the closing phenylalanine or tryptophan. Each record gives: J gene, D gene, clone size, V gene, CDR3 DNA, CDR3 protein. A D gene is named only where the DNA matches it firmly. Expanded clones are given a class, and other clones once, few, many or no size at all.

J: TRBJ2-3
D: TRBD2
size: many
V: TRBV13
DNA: TGTGCCAGCAGCTTCGGGGCGGGAGGTTGGGCAGATACGCAGTATTTT
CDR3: CASSFGAGGWADTQYF

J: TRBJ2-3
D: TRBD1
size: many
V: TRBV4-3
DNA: TGCGCCAGCAGCCAAGATCTGAGGGGGCGGACAGATACGCAGTATTTT
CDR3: CASSQDLRGRTDTQYF

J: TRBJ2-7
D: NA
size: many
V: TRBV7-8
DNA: TGTGCCAGCAGCCCGTCCGTGTGGGGCCCCAGCTCCTACGAGCAGTACTTC
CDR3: CASSPSVWGPSSYEQYF

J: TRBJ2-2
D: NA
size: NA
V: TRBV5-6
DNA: TGTGCCAGGAGCTCCGGGCCACTGTGCTGGAACGCCGGGGAGCTGTTTTTT
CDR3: CARSSGPLCWNAGELFF

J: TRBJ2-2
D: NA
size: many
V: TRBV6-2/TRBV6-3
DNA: TGTGCCAGCACCGACGGAAACACCGGGGAGCTGTTTTTT
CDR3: CASTDGNTGELFF

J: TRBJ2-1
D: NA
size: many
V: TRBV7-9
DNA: TGTGCCAGCAGCTTGCTGGACTTGCAGTTCTTC
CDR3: CASSLLDLQFF

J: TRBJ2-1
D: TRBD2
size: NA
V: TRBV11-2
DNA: TGTGCCAGCAGCGACGGACTAGCGGCCTACAATGAGCAGTTCTTC
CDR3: CASSDGLAAYNEQFF

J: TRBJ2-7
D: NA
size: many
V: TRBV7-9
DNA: TGTGCCAGCAGCCAGGGACGGTGGGAGCAGTACTTC
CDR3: CASSQGRWEQYF

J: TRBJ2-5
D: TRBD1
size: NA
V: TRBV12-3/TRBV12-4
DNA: TGTGCCAGCAGTCCCACAGGGGCCGGGGAGACCCAGTACTTC
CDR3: CASSPTGAGETQYF

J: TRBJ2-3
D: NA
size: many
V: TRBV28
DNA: TGTGCCAGCAGTTCACAAGCGTCCGGCGACACAGATACGCAGTATTTT
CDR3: CASSSQASGDTDTQYF

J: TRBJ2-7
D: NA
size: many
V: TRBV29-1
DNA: TGCAGCGCCCAAAGAGACAGCCGCTACGAGCAGTACTTC
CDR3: CSAQRDSRYEQYF

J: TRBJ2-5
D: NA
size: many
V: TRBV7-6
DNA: TGTGCCAGCAGCTTAGCTACGCAAAGGGAGACCCAGTACTTC
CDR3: CASSLATQRETQYF

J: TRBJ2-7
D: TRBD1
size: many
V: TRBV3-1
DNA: TGTGCCAGCGGGACAGGGAGGATATACGAGCAGTACTTC
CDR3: CASGTGRIYEQYF

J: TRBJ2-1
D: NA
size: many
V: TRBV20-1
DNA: TGCAGTGCTACCGGCGGCCGCACTTACAATGAGCAGTTCTTC
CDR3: CSATGGRTYNEQFF

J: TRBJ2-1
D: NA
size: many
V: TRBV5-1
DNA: TGCGCCAGCAGCCGCACCTCGGAGCGGTTCCACAATGAGCAGTTCTTC
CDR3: CASSRTSERFHNEQFF

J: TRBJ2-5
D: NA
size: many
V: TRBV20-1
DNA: TGCAGTGCTCCCCGGCCGGGTAACCAAGAGACCCAGTACTTC
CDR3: CSAPRPGNQETQYF

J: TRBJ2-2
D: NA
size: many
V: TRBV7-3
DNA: TGTGCCAGCAGCTTCGGCCCCAACACCGGGGAGCTGTTTTTT
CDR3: CASSFGPNTGELFF

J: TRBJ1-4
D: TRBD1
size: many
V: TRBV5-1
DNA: TGCGCCAGCACCACAGGGGACATTAATGAAAAACTGTTTTTT
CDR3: CASTTGDINEKLFF

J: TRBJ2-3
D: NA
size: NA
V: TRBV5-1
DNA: TGCGCCAGCAGCTCGAGAGGGGCAGATACGCAGTATTTT
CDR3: CASSSRGADTQYF

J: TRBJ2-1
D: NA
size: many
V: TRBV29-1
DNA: TGCAGCGTTGAAAGACCCCCTACACACCGGAATGAGCAGTTCTTC
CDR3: CSVERPPTHRNEQFF